The text below deals with one T cell receptor (beta chain). Its antigen is currently not known. Within one base of it there is no much larger clone, and no base qualities were kept. These data come from a study of esophageal squamous cell carcinoma under preoperative chemotherapy (dated by TCRdb to 2016 to 2019). Regarding the complete study: The study profiled TCR repertoires of both peripheral blood T cells and tumor-infiltrating lymphocytes. The study examined the effect of paclitaxel-nedaplatin chemotherapy on T-cell receptor repertoires in patients with esophageal squamous cell carcinoma. The cohort comprised 4 or 5 patients with primary esophageal squamous cell carcinoma. Repertoires from samples obtained before paclitaxel-nedaplatin therapy were compared with repertoires from samples obtained after paclitaxel-nedaplatin therapy.

V is pruned by 4 bases and J by 3 bases, leaving 11 bases of the junction without a gene match. The CDR3 goes from the cysteine to the phenylalanine over 17 residues. The read is trimmed to its CDR3 DNA, 51 bases read in frame from base 1. The germline V gene gives CDR1 as MNHNS and CDR2 as SASEGT. The receptor library was made with PCR. These reads were obtained on a HiSeq X Ten. TCR repertoires were characterized by high-throughput sequencing. TCRdb applied fastp at Q25 and MiXCR to the public reads, then kept only in-frame beta chains. Rows are unified per CDR3 protein, each entry keeping the most common DNA and genes. The sample includes over 9,500 distinct CDR3 sequences, with approximately 51% observed a single time. Approximately 15% of the sample belongs to the ten largest clones. General findings and caveats noted by the study authors: A small cohort was used, with only 5 or 6 patients with esophageal squamous cell carcinoma being analyzed. Tumor-infiltrating lymphocytes after treatment appeared to come partly from peripheral T cells migrating into the tumor, rather than solely from local clonal changes. Clonotype frequencies shifted immediately and substantially under paclitaxel-nedaplatin therapy, and abundant clones were more likely to contract than to amplify. A significant increase in TCR diversity was observed in peripheral T cells after chemotherapy, whereas no such increase was observed in tumor-infiltrating lymphocytes.

Per the publication, the time point label means: before preoperative PTX-NDP chemotherapy. Before surgery, patients were given paclitaxel-nedaplatin as preoperative chemotherapy. The receptor was derived from a human donor with esophageal squamous cell carcinoma. The donor label of this sample is uncertain. The sample was gathered from a patient given preoperative chemotherapy. In this chain, TRBV6-1 is recombined with TRBJ2-5; 10 junctional bases match TRBD1. The nucleotides are TGTGCCAGCAGTGCGACTGGAGACAGGGGGCGCAAAGAGACCCAGTACTTC. This sequence encodes CASSATGDRGRKETQYF.